Listed here is a single TCR beta chain. CDR3 size: 17 residues. The V gene lost 0 bases and the J gene lost 4 bases, with 18 bases spanning the gap. CDR1 LGHDT and CDR2 YNNKEL come from the germline V gene (reference sequence). This entry is derived from a study of blood T cell repertoires in COVID-19. Study information: Sites across the United States, Italy and Spain contributed samples from acute and convalescent COVID-19. T cells, B-cell-depleted T cells, or PBMCs supplied cDNA or gDNA.

Produced via immunoSEQ multiplex PCR; TCRdb's table is partial and in-frame only. Here the sample spans 100,000 to 150,000 clones, about 81% being singletons. Specimen: peripheral blood. The receptor was isolated from a man aged 25 to 45 with COVID-19, enrolled during active disease. The chain employs TRBV3-1 (or the pseudogene TRBV3-2) and TRBJ1-2, with no clear D. In DNA form, the CDR3 reads TGTGCCAGCAGCCAAGATCTTGTGACCTTCGGGAGCTATGGCTACACCTTC. Its protein product is CASSQDLVTFGSYGYTF.